These T cell receptor beta chains were read from a single sample in a study of blood T cells in healthy people across ages. TCRdb used MiXCR to reprocess the 5' RACE reads, holding one entry per CDR3 protein. Of under 800,000 distinct CDR3 sequences in the sample, roughly 44% were seen once. The sample comprised blood. Source of these receptors: an older woman in good health. Each CDR3 is given with its conserved first and last residue. Fields, in order: V gene, J gene, CDR3 protein.

TRBV6-2/TRBV6-3	TRBJ2-1	CASSAGRAGGYEQFF
TRBV6-5	TRBJ2-6	CAGTHQGSGANVLTF
TRBV7-6	TRBJ2-1	CASSSLAGLSSYNEQFF
TRBV10-3	TRBJ2-1	CAISESLAGEQFF
TRBV28	TRBJ2-5	CASNQGGRETQYF
TRBV20-1	TRBJ1-5	CSARLAGHRPQHF
TRBV14	TRBJ1-2	CASSPRGREGYGYTF
TRBV21-1	NA	CASGEEGNHEQYF
TRBV30	TRBJ1-6	CAWSREWNSPLHF
TRBV7-9	TRBJ1-1	CASSTEGYTEAFF
TRBV7-2	TRBJ2-1	CASRSGHAETQFF
TRBV7-3	TRBJ2-3	CASSPRTSGGAYSSTDTQYF
TRBV6-5	NA	CASSYSVSGLAVEQYF
TRBV20-1	TRBJ2-1	CSAHHQGKTQFF
TRBV7-2	TRBJ2-7	CASSSRQVPEQYF
TRBV20-1	TRBJ1-4	CSARRSGTGWRFEKLFF
TRBV3-1	TRBJ2-1	CASSHESAREQFF
TRBV20-1	TRBJ2-3	CSADYYSTDTQYF
TRBV6-2/TRBV6-3	TRBJ2-3	CASSYSIAGSTLTQYF
TRBV6-2/TRBV6-3	TRBJ2-5	CASSSTGTGGKTQYF
TRBV12-3/TRBV12-4	TRBJ2-5	CASSLRAETQYF
TRBV12-3/TRBV12-4	TRBJ2-4	CASTPQTSLGIQYF
TRBV7-3	TRBJ2-7	CASSDRGAEQYF
TRBV18	TRBJ1-1	CASSPFKGQGPTEAFF
TRBV3-1	TRBJ1-1	CASSLGGDTLMNTEAFF
TRBV2	TRBJ2-7	CASRDTDTYEQYF
TRBV20-1	TRBJ1-2	CSARDMGDRVGYTF
TRBV9	TRBJ2-3	CASSTSGQDTDTQYF
TRBV20-1	TRBJ2-1	CSASEGIDWQFF
TRBV9	TRBJ2-7	CASSVGTPHYEQYF
TRBV14	TRBJ1-5	CASSQSGGGHQPQHF
TRBV27	TRBJ1-4	CASSPTGNNEKLFF
TRBV28	NA	CASRGSGGTYEQYF
TRBV4-2	TRBJ2-1	CASSQDSPQAASGNEQFF
TRBV20-1	TRBJ2-5	CSARPSGGGARKTQYF
TRBV29-1	TRBJ1-2	CSGASDRHRGYTF
TRBV27	TRBJ2-6	CASSGPGGASGANVLTF
TRBV9	TRBJ2-1	CASCREPSYNEQFF
TRBV11-2	TRBJ1-5	CASSLGEIEPQHF
TRBV2	TRBJ2-3	CASTGQGATDTQYF
TRBV6-5	TRBJ2-4	CASSSLLAGGPGAKNIQYF
TRBV7-2	TRBJ2-1	CASRRTSGRAYNEQFF
TRBV27	TRBJ2-1	CASSSPGLASREQFF
TRBV11-2	TRBJ2-7	CASSLGGVVGDTYEQYF
TRBV19	TRBJ1-1	CASKQALSNTEAFF
TRBV3-1	NA	CASSQESVYEQYF
TRBV29-1	TRBJ2-7	CSVDRGDEQYF
TRBV11-1	TRBJ1-2	CAWSADRGHYGYTF
TRBV4-1	NA	CASSQEAQGGNIQYF
TRBV9	TRBJ2-1	CASLRLGDNEQFF
TRBV20-1	TRBJ1-1	CSAQQGARTEAFF
TRBV27	TRBJ1-6	CASRGVGRRDSPLHF
TRBV5-1	TRBJ1-1	CASSLGGLTYTEAFF
TRBV6-2/TRBV6-3	TRBJ2-1	CASSRGRTGGNEQFF
TRBV7-2	TRBJ1-5	CASSLRTGSGNQPQHF